This TCR beta chain was recovered during a study of patients and donors after allogeneic stem cell transplantation (TCRdb year 2020). Concerning this clonotype itself: This clone's antigen is unknown. No base quality information exists; no much larger clone differs at one position.

The protocol used for the library was RT-PCR. The sequencer listed for this sample is NextSeq 550. TCRdb took the public reads, trimmed them with fastp at Q25, ran MiXCR for clone calling and kept in-frame beta chains. Each entry is one CDR3 protein sequence, shown with its most common DNA and genes. In this sample the table shows 150,000 to 200,000 distinct CDR3 sequences, roughly 30% of which occur a single time. Around 3% of the sample is held by the ten biggest clonotypes. Based on the germline V gene, the CDR1 and CDR2 sequences are SQVTM and ANQGSEA. From cysteine to phenylalanine, the CDR3 is 12 amino acids long. Only CDR3 DNA is held: 36 bases, read in frame from base 1. V drops 0 bases and J drops 1 base, leaving 2 bases in between.

Recombination connected TRBV29-1 to TRBJ2-3, with the identity of the D gene unclear. The sequence was collected from a human donor who was either an allogeneic HSCT recipient or a stem cell or donor lymphocyte infusion donor (not recorded which). It is not recorded whose cells these are; they may come from a transplant donor. The specimen sequenced was blood, either unsorted or a sorted T cell fraction (not recorded which). The bases are TGCAGCGTTGAAGAACGCACAGATACGCAGTATTTT. This yields the protein CSVEERTDTQYF.